The 17 T cell receptor beta chains listed next were all sequenced from one sample in a study of shared clonotypes between healthy human individuals. Sequenced by immunoSEQ multiplex PCR; TCRdb stores in-frame clones only, minus some. The sample holds around 500,000 clones; 79% are singletons and the top ten take about 12%. The sequenced sample consisted of PBMCs. All receptors derive from a woman between 35 and 50 years old in good health. Some clones in this sample may be carry-over from other donors' samples.

Note on this clone: A much bigger clone sits one base away, suggesting this may be a read error. Distinct nucleotide sequences in the sample also encode this CDR3. In DNA, the CDR3 is TGTGCCATCAGTGAGAGGTGGCAGGGGGCGGTCTACGGCTACACCTTC. It codes for CAISERWQGAVYGYTF. The V and J genes are TRBV10-3 and TRBJ1-2, with TRBD1 matching over 8 bases. The length of the CDR3 is 16 residues. V lost 2 bases, J lost 8 bases, and 13 bases stayed unmatched. CDR1 and CDR2 (germline): ENHRY, SYGVKD.

This chain joins TRBV9 and TRBJ2-7; the match to TRBD2 covers 10 bases. CDR3 length: 15 amino acids. Per the germline V gene, CDR1 is SGDLS and CDR2 is YYNGEE. Trimming took 4 bases from V and 6 from J; bases not matched to a gene: 10. For the CDR3, the DNA is TGTGCCAGCAGCCCGACTAGCGGGCAACGGGGCGAGCAGTACTTC. Encoded protein: CASSPTSGQRGEQYF.

This chain links TRBV28 with TRBJ2-4, with D perhaps given as TRBD1 or TRBD2 (5 bases each). The CDR3 is 13 residues long. Per germline, CDR1 MDHEN and CDR2 SYDVKM. Trimming took 4 bases from V and 7 from J, leaving 11 bases between them. The CDR3 DNA sequence: TGTGCCAGCAGTTCCCCGGGGCCGAACATTCAGTACTTC. It is translated as CASSSPGPNIQYF.

This clone was detected a few times. The genes are TRBV11-2 and TRBJ2-7; 7 nucleotides match TRBD1. From germline, CDR1 is SGHAT and CDR2 FQNNGV. Trimming at V came to 5 bases and at J to 3 bases, leaving 4 bases not matched to a gene. The CDR3 extends over 13 amino acids. CDR3 DNA: TGTGCCAGCAGCATCACAGGGGACTACGAGCAGTACTTC. Its translation is CASSITGDYEQYF.

This clone was recorded a few times. The CDR3 sequence is CASSEIQGGTQYF. The CDR3 coding sequence is TGCGCCAGCAGTGAGATCCAAGGGGGTACGCAGTATTTT. The J gene is TRBJ2-3, the V gene TRBV10-2; maybe TRBD1 (6 bases). The CDR3 is 13 amino acids. The germline V and J ends were trimmed by 2 bases and 8 bases, with 11 bases remaining between them. The germline V gene has CDR1 WSHSY and CDR2 SAAADI.

The chain carries TRBV19 and TRBJ2-1; perhaps TRBD2 as D (6 bases). Germline V gene lookup returns CDR1 LNHDA and CDR2 SQIVND (reference sequence). This CDR3 comprises 13 residues. Trimming shortened V by 7 bases and J by 1 base, and 8 bases separated the two germline ends. This CDR3 reads CASMAGSYNEQFF. The CDR3 nucleotides are TGTGCCAGTATGGCGGGGTCCTACAATGAGCAGTTCTTC.

V and J are TRBV30 and TRBJ2-3; D remains ambiguous. The V gene's germline CDR1 is GTSNPN and CDR2 SVGIG (reference sequence). Trimming shortened V by 4 bases and J by 1 base, and 9 bases separated the two germline ends. The CDR3 has 13 amino acids. CDR3 sequence reads: CAWNRLRTDTQYF. The DNA for the CDR3 is TGTGCCTGGAATCGGCTGCGCACAGATACGCAGTATTTT.

This chain joins TRBV7-9 and TRBJ2-1, with TRBD2 matching over 8 bases. The CDR3 covers 14 residues. Germline values: CDR1 SEHNR, CDR2 FQNEAQ (reference sequence). The ends lost 3 bases at V and 9 bases at J; junction bases unmatched: 7. The CDR3 coding sequence is TGTGCCAGCAGCTTCACGGGAGGGCGGAGTGAGCAGTTCTTC. Translating it yields CASSFTGGRSEQFF.

The chain has TRBV7-3 and TRBJ2-3; D may be TRBD1 or TRBD2 (5 bases each). Between the trimmed V and J ends, which lost 1 base and 6 bases, there was a span of 11 bases. The CDR3 is 14 residues long. CDR1 and CDR2 (germline): SGHTA, FQGTGA. The CDR3: CASSLSRGEDTQYF. CDR3 DNA: TGTGCCAGCAGCTTAAGCCGGGGCGAGGATACGCAGTATTTT. The full variable domain, rest sourced from reference TRBV7-3 and TRBJ2-3, is GAGVSQTPSNKVTEKGKYVELRCDPISGHTALYWYRQSLGQGPEFLIYFQGTGAADDSGLPNDRFFAVRPEGSVSTLKIQRTERGDSAVYLCASSLSRGEDTQYFGPGTRLTVL.

This chain connects TRBV30 to TRBJ2-7; a weak D match, TRBD1 (5 bases). Germline V gene sequence: CDR1 GTSNPN, CDR2 SVGIG (reference sequence). V lost 5 bases and J lost 3, with 14 bases in between. CDR3 length equals 13 residues. The CDR3 spells CAWGKKGYYEQYF. For the CDR3, the DNA is TGTGCCTGGGGTAAGAAGGGGTACTACGAGCAGTACTTC.

A few counts support this clone. The chain combines TRBV10-2 with TRBJ2-3; D might be TRBD2 (5 bases). Per germline, CDR1 WSHSY and CDR2 SAAADI. Between the trimmed V and J ends, which lost 0 bases and 6 bases, there was a span of 10 bases. The CDR3 consists of 14 residues. Here the CDR3 reads CASSESGSGDTQYF. The CDR3 region has the DNA TGCGCCAGCAGTGAGTCCGGGTCGGGGGATACGCAGTATTTT.

This chain joins TRBV5-1 and TRBJ1-4, with 8 nucleotides matching TRBD1. Germline V gene data show CDR1 as SGHRS and CDR2 as YFSETQ. V lost 1 base and J lost 1; bases outside the gene matches: 3. The CDR3 covers 16 residues. The DNA of the CDR3 is TGCGCCAGCAGCTTGCACAGGGGGGGAACTAATGAAAAACTGTTTTTT. It translates to CASSLHRGGTNEKLFF.

The chain is built from TRBV6-1 and TRBJ1-2; no definite D call. The V gene lost 2 bases and the J gene lost 6 bases, with 10 bases spanning the gap. Germline CDR1 is MNHNS and CDR2 is SASEGT. This CDR3 has 13 amino acids. CDR3 sequence: CASSENTVHGYTF. The CDR3, as DNA: TGTGCCAGCAGTGAAAACACGGTTCATGGCTACACCTTC.

The V call is TRBV19, the J call TRBJ1-2; D is unresolved. V was clipped by 6 bases and J by 4 bases, with 15 bases between them. The length of the CDR3 is 14 residues. From germline, CDR1 is LNHDA and CDR2 SQIVND (reference sequence). CDR3 sequence: CASRSLLPSYGYTF. In DNA form, the CDR3 reads TGTGCCAGTAGGAGCCTGCTCCCTAGCTATGGCTACACCTTC.

The genes are TRBV18 and TRBJ1-4, with unresolved D. The CDR3 covers 12 residues. The germline V gene has CDR1 KGHSH and CDR2 LQKENI. V was cut by 2 bases and J by 5 bases, with 3 bases left in between. CDR3 coding DNA: TGTGCCAGCTCACCAGTAAATGAAAAACTGTTTTTT. This encodes CASSPVNEKLFF.

The V and J genes are TRBV7-6 and TRBJ2-6; unclear D gene. This CDR3 contains 18 residues. Germline CDR1 is SGHVS and CDR2 is FNYEAQ. The ends were cut back, 3 bases at V and 0 bases at J, with 15 bases in the middle. CDR3 sequence reads: CASSFSFFSISGANVLTF. The CDR3 bases are TGTGCCAGCAGCTTTAGTTTTTTCTCCATCTCTGGGGCCAACGTCCTGACTTTC.

The chain employs TRBV30 and TRBJ2-7; 13 positions agree with TRBD2. Germline V gene data show CDR1 as GTSNPN and CDR2 as SVGIG (reference sequence). The V gene end was trimmed by 5 bases and the J gene end by 5 bases; junction bases not matched to a gene: 6. The CDR3 loop spans 14 amino acids. The CDR3 bases are TGTGCCTGGGGGGGACTAGCGGGAATCCACGAGCAGTACTTC. It is translated as CAWGGLAGIHEQYF.